This T cell receptor (beta chain) originates from a study of T cell responses to AZD1222 COVID-19 vaccine. After removal of 6 bases from V and 0 bases from J, the junction contained 15 bases not matched to a gene. The length of the CDR3 is 18 residues. Germline V gives CDR1 LNHDA, CDR2 SQIVND (reference sequence). As to this clone: The target antigen is unknown.

Sequenced by immunoSEQ multiplex PCR; TCRdb stores in-frame clones only, minus some. This table has 150,000 to 180,000 clones, about 88% appearing once. Findings of the study overall: Distributed over spike, vaccine-associated CD4 TCRs predominated at 160-218 and 743-854.

The clonotype comes from an adult in good health. The chain has TRBV19 and TRBJ2-3; 7 nucleotides agree with TRBD2. The sample here was peripheral blood, taken on day 0 of AZD1222 vaccination. The chain's CDR3 is CASSLRGSGATSTDTQYF. CDR3 in DNA: TGTGCCAGTAGCCTACGAGGAAGCGGGGCGACTAGCACAGATACGCAGTATTTT.